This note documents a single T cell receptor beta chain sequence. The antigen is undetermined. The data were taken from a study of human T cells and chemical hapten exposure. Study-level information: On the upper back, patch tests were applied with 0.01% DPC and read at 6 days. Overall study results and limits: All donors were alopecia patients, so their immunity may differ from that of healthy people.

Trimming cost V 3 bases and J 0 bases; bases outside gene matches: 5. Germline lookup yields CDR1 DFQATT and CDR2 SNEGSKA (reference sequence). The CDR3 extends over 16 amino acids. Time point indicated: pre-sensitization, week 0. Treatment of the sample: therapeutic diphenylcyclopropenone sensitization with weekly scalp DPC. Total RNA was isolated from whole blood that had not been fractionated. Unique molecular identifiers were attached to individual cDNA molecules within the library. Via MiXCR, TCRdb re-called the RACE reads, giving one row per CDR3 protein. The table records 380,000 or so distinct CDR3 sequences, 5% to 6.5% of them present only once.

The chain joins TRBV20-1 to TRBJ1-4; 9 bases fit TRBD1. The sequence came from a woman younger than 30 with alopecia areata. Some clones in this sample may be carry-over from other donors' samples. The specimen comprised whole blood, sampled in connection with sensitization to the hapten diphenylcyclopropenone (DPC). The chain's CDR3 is CSARGTGPATNEKLFF. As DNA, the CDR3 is TGCAGTGCTAGGGGGACAGGGCCCGCAACTAATGAAAAACTGTTTTTT.